Sequencing of this TCR beta chain was carried out in a study of T-cell reconstitution after alpha-beta-depleted transplantation in children. Study-wide results and limits: Several hundred expanded graft clones reportedly supplied alpha-beta T cells about two months after transplant. Some patients' high day-60 TCRbeta diversity was traced to surviving recipient T cells and thymic progenitors. At the one-year point after transplant, T-cell counts and TCRbeta diversity were found to come mostly from T cells that had been newly produced.

Unique molecular identifiers were used in preparing the TCRbeta library. Each CDR3 protein gets one entry after TCRdb re-called the PCR reads with MiXCR. The table includes approximately 290,000 distinct CDR3 sequences, approximately 10% detected once. Germline CDR1 is SGHRS and CDR2 is YFSETQ. V shed 4 bases and J shed 2 bases, with 16 bases lying between them. This CDR3 contains 16 residues. The table lists this clonotype with many counts. Its antigen is as yet unknown. The V call is TRBV5-1, the J call TRBJ2-1; no definite D call. The clonotype originates from a male patient aged 2-10 years who had a stem cell transplant for chronic granulomatous disease, so the T cells may come from the graft donor. The sample was peripheral blood, taken 180 days after TCRalphabeta/CD19-depleted stem cell transplant. The CDR3 nucleotides read TGCGCCAGCAGCGAGACCGCGCTCAGTACCTACAATGAGCAGTTCTTC. Amino acid sequence: CASSETALSTYNEQFF.